The TCR beta chain described here comes from a study of blood T cell repertoires in COVID-19. Study-wide background: PBMCs, B-cell-depleted T cells, or T cells provided the cDNA or gDNA that made up the material.

Seattle enrolled patients during active infection and tracked them longitudinally. This clone was counted between two and nine times. Study processing details: Quantification of nucleated cells was approximated via reference gene primer amplification. Measured with immunoSEQ multiplex PCR; TCRdb has only the in-frame clones, and not every one. From that table come the V and J calls and clone size; the DNA was used to work out D and trimming. The sample carries 220,000 or so clones, 75% to 90% recorded once. Per the germline V gene, CDR1 is SGHVS and CDR2 is FQNEAQ. This CDR3 comprises 15 residues. J was trimmed by 2 bases and V by 1 base; bases with no gene match: 4.

The sample was peripheral blood. The receptor comes from a woman aged 80 or over with COVID-19, enrolled during active disease. V is TRBV7-8 and J is TRBJ1-2; 7 nucleotides agree with TRBD1. The CDR3 region has the DNA TGTGCCAGCAGCTTAGTTCCACAGGGGAACTATGGCTACACCTTC. This translates into CASSLVPQGNYGYTF.